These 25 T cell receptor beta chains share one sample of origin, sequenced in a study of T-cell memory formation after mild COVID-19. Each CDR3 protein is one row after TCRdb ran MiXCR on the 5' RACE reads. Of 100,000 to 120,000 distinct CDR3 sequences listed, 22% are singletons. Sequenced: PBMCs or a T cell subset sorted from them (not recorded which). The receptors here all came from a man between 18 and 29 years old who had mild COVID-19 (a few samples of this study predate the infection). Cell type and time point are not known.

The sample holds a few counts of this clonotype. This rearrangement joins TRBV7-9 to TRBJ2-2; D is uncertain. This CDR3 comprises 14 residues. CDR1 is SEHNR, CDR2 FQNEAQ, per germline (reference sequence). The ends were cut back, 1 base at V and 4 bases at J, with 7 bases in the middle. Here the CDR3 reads CASSLVAVTGELFF. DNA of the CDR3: TGTGCCAGCAGCTTAGTCGCGGTCACCGGGGAGCTGTTTTTT.

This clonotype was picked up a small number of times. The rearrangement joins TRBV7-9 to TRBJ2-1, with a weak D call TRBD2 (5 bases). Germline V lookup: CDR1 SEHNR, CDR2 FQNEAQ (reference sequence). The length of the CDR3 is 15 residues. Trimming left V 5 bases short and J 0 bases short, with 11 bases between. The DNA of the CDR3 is TGTGCCAGCAGCGCGCGGGTGGCCTCCTACAATGAGCAGTTCTTC. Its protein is CASSARVASYNEQFF.

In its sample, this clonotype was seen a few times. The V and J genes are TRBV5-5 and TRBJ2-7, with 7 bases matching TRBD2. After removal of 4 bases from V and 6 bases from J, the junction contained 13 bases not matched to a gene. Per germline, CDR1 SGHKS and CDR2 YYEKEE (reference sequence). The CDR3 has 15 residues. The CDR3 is CASSPVGGRVAEQYF. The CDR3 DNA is TGTGCCAGCAGCCCGGTTGGGGGGAGGGTCGCCGAGCAGTACTTC.

The CDR3 loop is CASSLGGSLNYGYTF. DNA for the CDR3: TGTGCCAGCAGCTTAGGAGGCAGTCTAAACTATGGCTACACCTTC. The chain joins TRBV7-9 to TRBJ1-2; D unclear. Germline lookup yields CDR1 SEHNR and CDR2 FQNEAQ (reference sequence). Trimming pared 1 base from V and 2 bases from J, leaving 11 bases between. This CDR3 spans 15 amino acids.

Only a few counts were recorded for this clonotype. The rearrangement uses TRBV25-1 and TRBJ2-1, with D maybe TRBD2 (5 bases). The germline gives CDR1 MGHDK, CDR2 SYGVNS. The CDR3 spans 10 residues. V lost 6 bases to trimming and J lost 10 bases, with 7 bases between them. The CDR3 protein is CASRGAEQFF. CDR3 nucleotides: TGTGCCAGCAGGGGAGCCGAGCAGTTCTTC.

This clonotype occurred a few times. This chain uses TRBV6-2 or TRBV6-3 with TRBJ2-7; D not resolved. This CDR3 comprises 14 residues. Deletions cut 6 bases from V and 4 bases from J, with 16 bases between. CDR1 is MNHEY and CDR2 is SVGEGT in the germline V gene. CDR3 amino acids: CASSGSQFFYEQYV. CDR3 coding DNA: TGTGCCAGCAGCGGCAGCCAGTTCTTTTACGAGCAGTACGTC.

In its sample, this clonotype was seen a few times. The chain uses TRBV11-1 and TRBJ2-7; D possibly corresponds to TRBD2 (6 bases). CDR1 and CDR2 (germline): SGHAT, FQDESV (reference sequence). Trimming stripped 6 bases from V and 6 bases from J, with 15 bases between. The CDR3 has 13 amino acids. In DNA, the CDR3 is TGTGCCAGCAGTTCCGGGCGGGGATTCGAGCAGTACTTC. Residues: CASSSGRGFEQYF.

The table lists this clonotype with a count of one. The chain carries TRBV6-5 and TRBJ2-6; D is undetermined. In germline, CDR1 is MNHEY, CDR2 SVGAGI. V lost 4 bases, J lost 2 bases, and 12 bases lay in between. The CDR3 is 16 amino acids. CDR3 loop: CASSSSGPAGANVLTF. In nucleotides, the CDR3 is TGTGCCAGCAGTTCCTCCGGTCCCGCTGGGGCCAACGTCCTGACTTTC.

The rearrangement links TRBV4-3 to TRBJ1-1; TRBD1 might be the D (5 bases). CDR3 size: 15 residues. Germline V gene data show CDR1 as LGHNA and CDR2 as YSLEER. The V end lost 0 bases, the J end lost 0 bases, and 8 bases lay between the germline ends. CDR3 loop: CASSQDGHVNTEAFF. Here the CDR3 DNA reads TGCGCCAGCAGCCAAGATGGACACGTGAACACTGAAGCTTTCTTT.

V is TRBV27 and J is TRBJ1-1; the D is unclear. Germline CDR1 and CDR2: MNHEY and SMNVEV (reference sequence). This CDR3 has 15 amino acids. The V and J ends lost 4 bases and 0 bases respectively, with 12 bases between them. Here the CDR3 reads CASSSPVGLNTEAFF. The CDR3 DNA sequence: TGTGCCAGCAGTTCCCCCGTGGGGTTGAACACTGAAGCTTTCTTT.

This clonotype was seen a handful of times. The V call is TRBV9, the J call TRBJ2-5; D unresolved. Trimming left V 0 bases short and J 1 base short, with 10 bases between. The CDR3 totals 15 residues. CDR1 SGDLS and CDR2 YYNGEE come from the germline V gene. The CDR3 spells CASSVGGSAQETQYF. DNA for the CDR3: TGTGCCAGCAGCGTAGGTGGCAGTGCCCAAGAGACCCAGTACTTC.

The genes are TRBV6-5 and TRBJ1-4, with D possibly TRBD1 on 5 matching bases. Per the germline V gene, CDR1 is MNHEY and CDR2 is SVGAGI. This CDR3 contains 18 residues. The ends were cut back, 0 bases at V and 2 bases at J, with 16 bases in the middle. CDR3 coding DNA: TGTGCCAGCAGTTACTCGACCGCCCCAGGGATTACTAATGAAAAACTGTTTTTT. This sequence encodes CASSYSTAPGITNEKLFF.

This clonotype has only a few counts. Here the CDR3 DNA reads TGTGCCAGCAGCTTACCATCCGTGGGGCGGGACACAGATACGCAGTATTTT. Translating it yields CASSLPSVGRDTDTQYF. The chain couples TRBV7-9 to TRBJ2-3, with a weak D call TRBD2 (6 bases). Germline V gene sequence: CDR1 SEHNR, CDR2 FQNEAQ (reference sequence). This CDR3 has 17 residues. V gave up 2 bases and J gave up 2 bases, with 17 bases separating them.

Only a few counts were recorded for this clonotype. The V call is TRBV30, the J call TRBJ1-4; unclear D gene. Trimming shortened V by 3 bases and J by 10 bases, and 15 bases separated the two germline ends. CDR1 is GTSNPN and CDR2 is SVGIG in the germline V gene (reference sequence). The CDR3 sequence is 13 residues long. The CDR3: CAWSEGVSGKLFF. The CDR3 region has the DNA TGTGCCTGGAGCGAGGGTGTAAGTGGAAAACTGTTTTTT.

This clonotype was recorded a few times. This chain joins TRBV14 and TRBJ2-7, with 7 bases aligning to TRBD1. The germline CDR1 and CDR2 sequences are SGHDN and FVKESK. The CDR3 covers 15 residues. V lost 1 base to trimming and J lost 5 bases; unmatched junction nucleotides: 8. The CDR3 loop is CASSQAQGVTHEQYV. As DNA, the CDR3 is TGTGCCAGCAGCCAAGCCCAGGGGGTCACCCACGAGCAGTACGTC.

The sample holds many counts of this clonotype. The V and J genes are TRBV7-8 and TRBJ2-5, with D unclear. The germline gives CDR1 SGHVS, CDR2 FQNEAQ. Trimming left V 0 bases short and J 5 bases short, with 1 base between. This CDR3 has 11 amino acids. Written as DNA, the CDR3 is TGTGCCAGCAGCTTAGCGGAGACCCAGTACTTC. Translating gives CASSLAETQYF.

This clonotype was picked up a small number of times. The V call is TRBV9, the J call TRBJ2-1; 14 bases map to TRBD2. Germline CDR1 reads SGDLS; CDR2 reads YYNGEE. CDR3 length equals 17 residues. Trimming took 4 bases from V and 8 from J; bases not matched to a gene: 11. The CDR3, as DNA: TGTGCCAGCAGCCTTTCAGGACTAGCGGGGGGTGTTGATGAGCAGTTCTTC. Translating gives CASSLSGLAGGVDEQFF.

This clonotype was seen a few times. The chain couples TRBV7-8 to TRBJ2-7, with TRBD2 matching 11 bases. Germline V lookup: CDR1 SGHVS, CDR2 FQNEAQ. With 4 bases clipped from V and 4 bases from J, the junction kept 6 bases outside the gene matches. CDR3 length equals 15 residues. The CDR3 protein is CASSSYSGGAYEQYF. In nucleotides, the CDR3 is TGTGCCAGCAGCTCATATAGCGGGGGGGCTTACGAGCAGTACTTC.

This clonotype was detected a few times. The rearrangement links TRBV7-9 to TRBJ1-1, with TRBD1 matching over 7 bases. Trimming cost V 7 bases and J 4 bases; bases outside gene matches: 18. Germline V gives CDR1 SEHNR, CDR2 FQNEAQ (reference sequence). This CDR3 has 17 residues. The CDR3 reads CASTISRSGQGVTEAFF. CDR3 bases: TGTGCCAGCACCATCAGTCGGTCAGGGCAGGGGGTCACTGAAGCTTTCTTT.

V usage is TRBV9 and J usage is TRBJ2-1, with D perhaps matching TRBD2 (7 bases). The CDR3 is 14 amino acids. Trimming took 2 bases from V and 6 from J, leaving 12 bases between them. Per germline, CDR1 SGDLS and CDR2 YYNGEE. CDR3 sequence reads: CASSVGGGFNEQFF. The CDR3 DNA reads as TGTGCCAGCAGCGTCGGCGGGGGCTTCAATGAGCAGTTCTTC.

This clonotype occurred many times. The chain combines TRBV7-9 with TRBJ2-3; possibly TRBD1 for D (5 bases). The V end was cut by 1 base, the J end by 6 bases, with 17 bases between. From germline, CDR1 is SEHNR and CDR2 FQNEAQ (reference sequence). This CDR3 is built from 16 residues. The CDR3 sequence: CASSLVGPKGIDTQYF. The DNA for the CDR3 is TGTGCCAGCAGCTTAGTTGGACCCAAGGGGATCGATACGCAGTATTTT.

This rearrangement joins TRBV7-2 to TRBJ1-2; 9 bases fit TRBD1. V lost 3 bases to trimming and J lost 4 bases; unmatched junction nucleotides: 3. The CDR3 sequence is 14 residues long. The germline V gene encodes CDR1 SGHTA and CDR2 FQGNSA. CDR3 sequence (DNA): TGTGCCAGCAGCTTTGGGACAGGGAGCTATGGCTACACCTTC. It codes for CASSFGTGSYGYTF.

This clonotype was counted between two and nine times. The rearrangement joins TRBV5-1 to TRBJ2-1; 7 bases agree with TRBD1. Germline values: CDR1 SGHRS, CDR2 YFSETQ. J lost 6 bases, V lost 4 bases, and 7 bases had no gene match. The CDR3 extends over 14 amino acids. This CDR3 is CASSHRQGGNEQFF. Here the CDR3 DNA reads TGCGCCAGCAGCCACCGACAGGGTGGCAATGAGCAGTTCTTC.

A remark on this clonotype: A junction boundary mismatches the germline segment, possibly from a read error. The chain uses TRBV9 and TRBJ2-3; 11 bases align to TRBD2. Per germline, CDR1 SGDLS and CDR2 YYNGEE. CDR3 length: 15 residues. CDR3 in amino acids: CASGVAGGGTDTQYF. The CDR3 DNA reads TGTGCCAGCGGCGTAGCGGGGGGGGGCACAGATACGCAGTATTTT.

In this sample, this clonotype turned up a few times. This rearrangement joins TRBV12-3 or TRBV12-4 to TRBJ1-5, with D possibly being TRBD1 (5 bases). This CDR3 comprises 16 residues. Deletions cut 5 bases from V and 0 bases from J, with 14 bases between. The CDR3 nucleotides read TGTGCCAGCAGTCCAGGGCCGAGAGGTAGCAATCAGCCCCAGCATTTT. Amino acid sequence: CASSPGPRGSNQPQHF.